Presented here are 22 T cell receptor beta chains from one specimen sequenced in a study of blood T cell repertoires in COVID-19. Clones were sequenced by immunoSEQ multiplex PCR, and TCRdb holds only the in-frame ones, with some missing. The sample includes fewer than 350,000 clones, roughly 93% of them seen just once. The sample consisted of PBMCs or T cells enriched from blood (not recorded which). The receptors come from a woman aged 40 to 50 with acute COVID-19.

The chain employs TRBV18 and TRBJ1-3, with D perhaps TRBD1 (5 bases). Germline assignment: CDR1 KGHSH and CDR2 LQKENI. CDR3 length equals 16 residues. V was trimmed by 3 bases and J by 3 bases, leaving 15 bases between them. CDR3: CASSPRRETGGNTIYF. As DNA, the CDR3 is TGTGCCAGCTCACCGAGGAGGGAAACAGGTGGAAACACCATATATTTT. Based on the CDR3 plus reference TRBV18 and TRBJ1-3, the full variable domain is NAGVMQNPRHLVRRRGQEARLRCSPMKGHSHVYWYRQLPEEGLKFMVYLQKENIIDESGMPKERFSAEFPKEGPSILRIQQVVRGDSAAYFCASSPRRETGGNTIYFGEGSWLTVV.

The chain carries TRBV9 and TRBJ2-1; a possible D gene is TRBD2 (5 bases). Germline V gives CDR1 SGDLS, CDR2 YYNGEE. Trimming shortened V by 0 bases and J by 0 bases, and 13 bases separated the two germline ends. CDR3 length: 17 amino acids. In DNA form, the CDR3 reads TGTGCCAGCAGCGTAGGAGGAGGAGCTAGCTCCTACAATGAGCAGTTCTTC. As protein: CASSVGGGASSYNEQFF.

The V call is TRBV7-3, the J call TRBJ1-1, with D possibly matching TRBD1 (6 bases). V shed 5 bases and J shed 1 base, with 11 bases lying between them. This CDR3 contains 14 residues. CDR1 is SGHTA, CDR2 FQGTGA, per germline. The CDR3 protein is CASSPEGQNTEAFF. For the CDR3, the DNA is TGTGCCAGCAGCCCTGAGGGACAGAACACTGAAGCTTTCTTT.

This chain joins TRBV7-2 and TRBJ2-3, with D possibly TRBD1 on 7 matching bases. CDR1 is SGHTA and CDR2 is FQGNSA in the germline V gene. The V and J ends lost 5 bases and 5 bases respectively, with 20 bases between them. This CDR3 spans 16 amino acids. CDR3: CASSTTGGGGGDTQYF. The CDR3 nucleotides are TGTGCCAGCAGCACAACCGGAGGGGGCGGAGGAGATACGCAGTATTTT. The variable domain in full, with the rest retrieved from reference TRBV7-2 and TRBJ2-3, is GAGVSQSPSNKVTEKGKDVELRCDPISGHTALYWYRQSLGQGLEFLIYFQGNSAPDKSGLPSDRFSAERTGGSVSTLTIQRTQQEDSAVYLCASSTTGGGGGDTQYFGPGTRLTVL.

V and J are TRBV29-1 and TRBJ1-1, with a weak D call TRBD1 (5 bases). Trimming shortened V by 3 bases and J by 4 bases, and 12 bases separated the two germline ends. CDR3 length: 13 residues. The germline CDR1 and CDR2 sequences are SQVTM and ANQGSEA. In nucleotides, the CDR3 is TGCAGCGTTGACCAGGGAGGCGGCACTGAAGCTTTCTTT. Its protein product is CSVDQGGGTEAFF. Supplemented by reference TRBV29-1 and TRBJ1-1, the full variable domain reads SAVISQKPSRDICQRGTSLTIQCQVDSQVTMMFWYRQQPGQSLTLIATANQGSEATYESGFVIDKFPISRPNLTFSTLTVSNMSPEDSSIYLCSVDQGGGTEAFFGQGTRLTVV.

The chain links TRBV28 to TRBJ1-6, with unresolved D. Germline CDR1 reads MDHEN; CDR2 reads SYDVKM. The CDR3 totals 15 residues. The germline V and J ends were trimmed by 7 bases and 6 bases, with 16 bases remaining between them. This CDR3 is CASISGGEGNSPLHF. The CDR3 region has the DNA TGTGCCAGCATTTCGGGAGGCGAAGGTAATTCACCCCTCCACTTT.

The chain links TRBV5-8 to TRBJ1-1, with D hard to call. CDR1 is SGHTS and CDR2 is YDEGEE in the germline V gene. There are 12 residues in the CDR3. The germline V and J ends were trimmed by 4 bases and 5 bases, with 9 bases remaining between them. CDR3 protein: CASSAGATEAFF. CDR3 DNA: TGTGCCAGCAGCGCCGGTGCTACTGAAGCTTTCTTT.

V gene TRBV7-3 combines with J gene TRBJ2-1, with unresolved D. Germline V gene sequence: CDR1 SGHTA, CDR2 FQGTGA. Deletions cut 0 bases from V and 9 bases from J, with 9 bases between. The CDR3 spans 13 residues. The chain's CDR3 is CASSLTNSPEQFF. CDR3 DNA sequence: TGTGCCAGCAGCTTAACAAACTCCCCTGAGCAGTTCTTC.

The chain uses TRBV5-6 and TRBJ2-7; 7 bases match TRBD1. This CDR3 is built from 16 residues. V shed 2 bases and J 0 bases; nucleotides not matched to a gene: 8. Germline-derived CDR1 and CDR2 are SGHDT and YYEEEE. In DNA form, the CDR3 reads TGTGCCAGCAGCTTCGACATCGGACAGGCCTCCTACGAGCAGTACTTC. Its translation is CASSFDIGQASYEQYF.

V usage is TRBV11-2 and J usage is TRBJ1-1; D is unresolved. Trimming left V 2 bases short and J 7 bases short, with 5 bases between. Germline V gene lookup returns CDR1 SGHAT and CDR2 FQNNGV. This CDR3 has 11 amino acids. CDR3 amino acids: CASSLLDEAFF. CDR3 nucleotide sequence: TGTGCCAGCAGCTTATTAGATGAAGCTTTCTTT.

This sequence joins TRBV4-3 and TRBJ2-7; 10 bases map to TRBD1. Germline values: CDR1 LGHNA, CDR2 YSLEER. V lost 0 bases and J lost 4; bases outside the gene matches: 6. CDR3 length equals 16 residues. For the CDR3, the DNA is TGCGCCAGCAGCCAAGATTTAGGGACAGGGGTATACGAGCAGTACTTC. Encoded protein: CASSQDLGTGVYEQYF.

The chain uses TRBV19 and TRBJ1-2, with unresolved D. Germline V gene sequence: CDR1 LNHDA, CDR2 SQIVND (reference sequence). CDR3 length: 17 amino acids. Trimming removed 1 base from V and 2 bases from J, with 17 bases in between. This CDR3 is CASSIGLKGYYNYGYTF. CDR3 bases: TGTGCCAGTAGTATAGGTCTAAAAGGCTACTACAACTATGGCTACACCTTC.

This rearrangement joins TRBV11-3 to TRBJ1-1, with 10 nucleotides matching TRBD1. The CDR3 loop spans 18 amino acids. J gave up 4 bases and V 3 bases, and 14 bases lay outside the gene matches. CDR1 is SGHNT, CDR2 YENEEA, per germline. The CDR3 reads CASSLQDRGFGVGTEAFF. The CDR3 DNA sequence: TGTGCCAGCAGCTTGCAGGACAGGGGGTTTGGTGTTGGCACTGAAGCTTTCTTT. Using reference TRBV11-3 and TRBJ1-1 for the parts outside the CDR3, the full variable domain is EAGVVQSPRYKIIEKKQPVAFWCNPISGHNTLYWYLQNLGQGPELLIRYENEEAVDDSQLPKDRFSAERLKGVDSTLKIQPAELGDSAVYLCASSLQDRGFGVGTEAFFGQGTRLTVV.

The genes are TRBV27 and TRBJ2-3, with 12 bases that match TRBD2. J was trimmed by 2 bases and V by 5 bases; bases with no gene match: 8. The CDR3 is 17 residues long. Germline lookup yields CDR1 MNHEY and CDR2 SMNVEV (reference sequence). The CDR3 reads CASSRGLAGISTDTQYF. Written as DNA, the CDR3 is TGTGCCAGCAGTCGAGGACTAGCGGGGATTTCCACAGATACGCAGTATTTT.

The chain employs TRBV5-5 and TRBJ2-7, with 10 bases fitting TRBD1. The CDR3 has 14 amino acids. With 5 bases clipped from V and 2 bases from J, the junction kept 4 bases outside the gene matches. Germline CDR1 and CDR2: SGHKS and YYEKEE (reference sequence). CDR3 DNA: TGTGCCAGCAGACGCGGACAGGGGGCCTACGAGCAGTACTTC. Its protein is CASRRGQGAYEQYF.

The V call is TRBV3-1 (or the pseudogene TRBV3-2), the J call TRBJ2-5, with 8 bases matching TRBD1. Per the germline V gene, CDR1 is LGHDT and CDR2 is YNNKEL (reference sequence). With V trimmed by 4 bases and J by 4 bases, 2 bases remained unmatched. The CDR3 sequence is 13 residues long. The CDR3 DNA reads TGTGCCAGCAGCCCCAGGGGGCGAGAGACCCAGTACTTC. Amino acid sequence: CASSPRGRETQYF.

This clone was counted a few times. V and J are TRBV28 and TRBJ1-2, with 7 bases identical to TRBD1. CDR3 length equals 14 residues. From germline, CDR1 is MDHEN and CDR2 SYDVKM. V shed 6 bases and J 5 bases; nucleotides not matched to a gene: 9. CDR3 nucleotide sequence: TGTGCCAGCAGCCCTATAGGGGGCGATTATGGCTACACCTTC. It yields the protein CASSPIGGDYGYTF.

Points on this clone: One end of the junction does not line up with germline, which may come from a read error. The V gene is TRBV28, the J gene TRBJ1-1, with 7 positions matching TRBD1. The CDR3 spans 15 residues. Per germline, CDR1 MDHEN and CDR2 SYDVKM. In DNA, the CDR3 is TGTGCCAGCAGTCCGACAGGGACACTGAACACTGAAGTTTTCTTT. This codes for CASSPTGTLNTEVFF.

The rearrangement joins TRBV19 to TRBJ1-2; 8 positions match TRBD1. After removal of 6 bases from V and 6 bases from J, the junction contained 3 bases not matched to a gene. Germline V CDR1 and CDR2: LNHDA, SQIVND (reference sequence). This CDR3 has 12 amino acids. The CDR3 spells CASSWTGNGYTF. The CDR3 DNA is TGTGCCAGTAGCTGGACAGGGAATGGCTACACCTTC.

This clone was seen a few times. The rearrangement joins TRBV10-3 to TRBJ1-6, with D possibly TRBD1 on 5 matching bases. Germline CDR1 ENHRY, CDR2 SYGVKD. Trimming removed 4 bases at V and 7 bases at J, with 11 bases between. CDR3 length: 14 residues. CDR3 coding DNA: TGTGCCATCAGTGTAGGGGATGGGAATTCACCCCTCCACTTT. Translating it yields CAISVGDGNSPLHF.

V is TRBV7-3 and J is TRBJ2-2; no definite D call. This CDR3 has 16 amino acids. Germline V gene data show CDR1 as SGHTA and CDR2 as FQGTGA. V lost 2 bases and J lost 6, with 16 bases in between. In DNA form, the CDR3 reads TGTGCCAGCAGCTTAGAACTATCAGTCGCCCCCGGGGAGCTGTTTTTT. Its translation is CASSLELSVAPGELFF.

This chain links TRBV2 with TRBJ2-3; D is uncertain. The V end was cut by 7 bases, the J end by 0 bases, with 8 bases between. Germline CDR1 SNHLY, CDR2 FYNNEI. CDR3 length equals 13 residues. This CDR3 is CASNSVSTDTQYF. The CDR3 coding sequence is TGTGCCAGCAATAGTGTGAGCACAGATACGCAGTATTTT.